The 7 T cell receptor beta chains listed next were all sequenced from one sample in a study of T cells in Graves' hyperthyroidism and ophthalmopathy. It was RNA transcripts that yielded the amplified TCR beta CDR3 regions. A first-round RT-PCR of the TCR CDR3 used the HTBI primer set. TCRdb fed the multiplex PCR reads into MiXCR, producing one record per CDR3 protein. The table lists a few hundred thousand distinct CDR3 sequences, roughly 19% of them singletons. The sequenced sample consisted of blood. All receptors derive from a man aged 50-59 years with Graves' ophthalmopathy.

At least ten counts were recorded for this clonotype. The chain links TRBV27 to TRBJ1-1; D is undetermined. In germline, CDR1 is MNHEY, CDR2 SMNVEV (reference sequence). This CDR3 has 16 amino acids. The V end lost 0 bases, the J end lost 1 base, and 12 bases lay between the germline ends. CDR3 in DNA: TGTGCCAGCAGTTTATCCTTTGCCCGAAAGAACACTGAAGCTTTCTTT. Its protein is CASSLSFARKNTEAFF.

The rearrangement joins TRBV20-1 to TRBJ1-1; D uncertain. Germline values: CDR1 DFQATT, CDR2 SNEGSKA (reference sequence). Trimming pared 3 bases from V and 5 bases from J, leaving 7 bases between. The CDR3 spans 11 residues. The CDR3 DNA follows: TGCAGTGCTAGCGCGGGGACTGAAGCTTTCTTT. Residues: CSASAGTEAFF.

This clonotype was seen at least ten times. The J gene is TRBJ2-1, the V gene TRBV27; tentatively, D is TRBD1 (5 bases). The CDR3 consists of 13 residues. Trimming took off 3 bases at V and 3 bases at J, with 6 bases between the two ends. Germline V lookup: CDR1 MNHEY, CDR2 SMNVEV (reference sequence). The CDR3 sequence: CASSFTGYNEQFF. CDR3 nucleotides: TGTGCCAGCAGTTTCACAGGCTACAATGAGCAGTTCTTC.

This clonotype has just a few counts. The V and J genes are TRBV20-1 and TRBJ2-7; perhaps TRBD1 as D (6 bases). This CDR3 spans 14 amino acids. Germline assignment: CDR1 DFQATT and CDR2 SNEGSKA (reference sequence). The V and J ends lost 5 bases and 4 bases respectively, with 18 bases between them. The CDR3 DNA reads as TGCAGTGCTCATTCGAGCAGGGGCCTTTACGAGCAGTACTTC. Translated, it gives CSAHSSRGLYEQYF.

The chain recombines TRBV6-5 with TRBJ1-1; a weak D match, TRBD1 (5 bases). The length of the CDR3 is 12 residues. V gave up 1 base and J gave up 8 bases, with 8 bases separating them. CDR1 is MNHEY and CDR2 is SVGAGI in the germline V gene. The CDR3: CASSYYGGEAFF. CDR3 sequence (DNA): TGTGCCAGCAGTTACTATGGGGGAGAAGCTTTCTTT.

This clonotype has just a few counts. The gene calls are TRBV27 and TRBJ2-1; 16 bases align to TRBD2. CDR1 MNHEY and CDR2 SMNVEV come from the germline V gene (reference sequence). J lost 2 bases, V lost 2 bases, and 0 bases had no gene match. The CDR3 covers 17 residues. The CDR3 DNA is TGTGCCAGCAGTTTAGGGACTAGCGGGAGGGCCTACAATGAGCAGTTCTTC. As protein: CASSLGTSGRAYNEQFF.

This clonotype was seen many times. The rearrangement uses TRBV2 and TRBJ2-3; D tentatively reads TRBD1 or TRBD2 (6 bases each). Trimming removed 10 bases from V and 3 bases from J, with 17 bases in between. In germline, CDR1 is SNHLY, CDR2 FYNNEI. The CDR3 has 14 residues. The CDR3 loop reads CANGRGVGTDTQYF. Here the CDR3 DNA reads TGTGCCAACGGTAGGGGGGTCGGTACAGATACGCAGTATTTT.